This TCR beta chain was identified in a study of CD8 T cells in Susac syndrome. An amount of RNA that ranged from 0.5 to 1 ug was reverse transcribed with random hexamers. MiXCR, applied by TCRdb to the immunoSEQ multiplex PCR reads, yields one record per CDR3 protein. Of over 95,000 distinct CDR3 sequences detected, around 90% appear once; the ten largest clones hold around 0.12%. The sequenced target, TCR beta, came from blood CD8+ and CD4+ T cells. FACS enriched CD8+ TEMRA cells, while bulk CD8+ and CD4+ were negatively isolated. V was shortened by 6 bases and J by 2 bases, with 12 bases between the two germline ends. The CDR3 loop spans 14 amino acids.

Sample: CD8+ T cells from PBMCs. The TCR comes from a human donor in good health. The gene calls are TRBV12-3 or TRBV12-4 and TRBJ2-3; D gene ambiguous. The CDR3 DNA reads TGTGCCAGCAGCCTCCCCGGGTCCACAGATACGCAGTATTTT. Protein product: CASSLPGSTDTQYF.